A single sample gave rise to the 30 T cell receptor beta chains below, sequenced in a study of T cell responses to AZD1222 COVID-19 vaccine. The method was immunoSEQ multiplex PCR; TCRdb's version includes in-frame clones alone and lacks a portion of them. The sample shows some 150,000 clones, roughly 89% of them seen only once. This specimen was peripheral blood, taken on day 0 of AZD1222 vaccination. These receptors all stem from an adult in good health.

V usage is TRBV19 and J usage is TRBJ2-1, with D possibly being TRBD1 or TRBD2 (6 bases each). Germline CDR1 is LNHDA and CDR2 is SQIVND (reference sequence). V lost 1 base to trimming and J lost 6 bases, with 16 bases between them. The CDR3 has 16 amino acids. The CDR3 loop reads CASSIGGAGTINEQFF. As DNA, the CDR3 is TGTGCCAGTAGTATAGGGGGGGCAGGGACCATCAATGAGCAGTTCTTC.

The chain uses TRBV4-3 and TRBJ1-2, with D unclear. Germline lookup yields CDR1 LGHNA and CDR2 YSLEER. The CDR3 contains 15 residues. Trimming cost V 0 bases and J 4 bases, with 12 bases left between them. CDR3 nucleotide sequence: TGCGCCAGCAGCCAAGATACGCGGCCAGCCTATGGCTACACCTTC. It codes for CASSQDTRPAYGYTF.

This clone was observed a single time. The genes are TRBV7-8 and TRBJ2-7; possibly TRBD2 for D (5 bases). The CDR3 length is 13 residues. CDR1 SGHVS and CDR2 FQNEAQ come from the germline V gene. The V end lost 5 bases, the J end lost 6 bases, and 14 bases lay between the germline ends. The CDR3 reads CASSRREPSEQYF. The CDR3 DNA reads TGTGCCAGCAGCCGAAGGGAGCCGTCCGAGCAGTACTTC.

The chain combines TRBV9 with TRBJ1-4; 7 nucleotides agree with TRBD1. After removal of 5 bases from V and 7 bases from J, the junction contained 5 bases not matched to a gene. The length of the CDR3 is 13 residues. CDR1 and CDR2 from the germline V gene are SGDLS and YYNGEE. This chain's CDR3 is CASSDRASEKLFF. In DNA form, the CDR3 reads TGTGCCAGCAGTGACAGGGCGAGTGAAAAACTGTTTTTT.

The V call is TRBV10-3, the J call TRBJ2-3; unclear D gene. Germline CDR1 and CDR2: ENHRY and SYGVKD. V shed 2 bases and J shed 1 base, with 7 bases lying between them. The CDR3 extends over 14 amino acids. Here the CDR3 DNA reads TGTGCCATCAGTGAGAGGATGGGCACAGATACGCAGTATTTT. Translating gives CAISERMGTDTQYF.

The gene calls are TRBV7-2 and TRBJ2-7; D gene unclear. Germline lookup yields CDR1 SGHTA and CDR2 FQGNSA. The CDR3 sequence is 14 residues long. The V and J ends lost 7 bases and 6 bases respectively, with 19 bases between them. CDR3 DNA sequence: TGTGCCAGCACCCGGGCCCTCAGTCCCGGCGAGCAGTACTTC. Protein product: CASTRALSPGEQYF.

This rearrangement joins TRBV4-3 to TRBJ2-2; 8 bases agree with TRBD1. J gave up 1 base and V 6 bases, and 7 bases lay outside the gene matches. Germline assignment: CDR1 LGHNA and CDR2 YSLEER. CDR3 length equals 16 residues. The CDR3 reads CASSQPGTGNTGELFF. The CDR3 bases are TGCGCCAGCAGTCAACCCGGGACAGGGAACACCGGGGAGCTGTTTTTT.

The chain employs TRBV27 and TRBJ1-2; perhaps TRBD1 as D (6 bases). CDR3 length: 16 residues. The ends were cut back, 5 bases at V and 2 bases at J, with 18 bases in the middle. Germline CDR1 MNHEY, CDR2 SMNVEV (reference sequence). DNA for the CDR3: TGTGCCAGCAGTGTAAACCCGGGACACGAGAACTATGGCTACACCTTC. Residues: CASSVNPGHENYGYTF.

The chain has TRBV13 and TRBJ1-1; D is unclear. Trimming left V 5 bases short and J 5 bases short, with 12 bases between. Germline V lookup: CDR1 PRHDT, CDR2 FYEKMQ (reference sequence). The CDR3 is made up of 13 amino acids. The CDR3: CASSQARDTEAFF. In DNA, the CDR3 is TGTGCCAGCAGCCAGGCGAGGGATACTGAAGCTTTCTTT.

The rearrangement links TRBV28 to TRBJ1-1; 8 positions match TRBD1. Per germline, CDR1 MDHEN and CDR2 SYDVKM. The CDR3 extends over 14 amino acids. Germline trimming cut 6 bases from V and 5 bases from J; bases unmatched to any gene: 8. The CDR3 nucleotides are TGTGCCAGCAGCAGAACAGGGGGAGCTACTGAAGCTTTCTTT. This codes for CASSRTGGATEAFF. The variable domain in full, with the rest retrieved from reference TRBV28 and TRBJ1-1, is DVKVTQSSRYLVKRTGEKVFLECVQDMDHENMFWYRQDPGLGLRLIYFSYDVKMKEKGDIPEGYSVSREKKERFSLILESASTNQTSMYLCASSRTGGATEAFFGQGTRLTVV.

This chain links TRBV7-2 with TRBJ1-6; tentatively, D is TRBD1 (5 bases). Germline CDR1 and CDR2: SGHTA and FQGNSA. V was cut by 7 bases and J by 7 bases, with 17 bases left in between. The length of the CDR3 is 15 residues. CDR3 DNA sequence: TGTGCCAGCATCAAGGGACCCGGCGGGAATTCACCCCTCCACTTT. Translating gives CASIKGPGGNSPLHF.

The chain has TRBV19 and TRBJ2-6; tentative D call: TRBD2 (6 bases). The germline CDR1 and CDR2 sequences are LNHDA and SQIVND (reference sequence). The CDR3 has 16 residues. Trimming pared 3 bases from V and 2 bases from J, leaving 11 bases between. The DNA for the CDR3 is TGTGCCAGTAGTATTGGAGGCGGGGCTGGGGCCAACGTCCTGACTTTC. Protein: CASSIGGGAGANVLTF.

This clone has a single count. The chain combines TRBV24-1 with TRBJ2-7; 7 bases align to TRBD1. Germline V lookup: CDR1 KGHDR, CDR2 SFDVKD. CDR3 length: 14 amino acids. After removal of 7 bases from V and 5 bases from J, the junction contained 10 bases not matched to a gene. The CDR3 reads CATRTTGLCDEQYF. The CDR3 DNA is TGTGCCACCAGGACGACAGGGTTGTGCGACGAGCAGTACTTC.

V usage is TRBV7-6 and J usage is TRBJ2-7; a weak D match, TRBD1 (6 bases). The CDR3 contains 14 residues. Germline V gene lookup returns CDR1 SGHVS and CDR2 FNYEAQ. V was clipped by 5 bases and J by 2 bases, with 13 bases between them. Written as DNA, the CDR3 is TGTGCCAGCAGCCGAGGCAGGGGCCCCTACGAGCAGTACTTC. Amino acid sequence: CASSRGRGPYEQYF.

CDR3 in amino acids: CASSSASRDLGEAFF. The CDR3 DNA sequence: TGTGCCAGCAGCTCGGCCTCCCGGGACCTGGGGGAAGCTTTCTTT. The V gene is TRBV9, the J gene TRBJ1-1, with TRBD1 as a possible D gene (5 bases). Germline assignment: CDR1 SGDLS and CDR2 YYNGEE. CDR3 length equals 15 residues. V was shortened by 4 bases and J by 8 bases, with 21 bases between the two germline ends.

V usage is TRBV18 and J usage is TRBJ1-3, with D possibly being TRBD1 (5 bases). V dropped 5 bases and J dropped 0 bases, with 11 bases sitting between them. Germline lookup yields CDR1 KGHSH and CDR2 LQKENI. The CDR3 contains 15 residues. CDR3 sequence reads: CASSRDGDSGNTIYF. As DNA, the CDR3 is TGTGCCAGCTCAAGGGACGGAGACTCTGGAAACACCATATATTTT.

The chain has TRBV25-1 and TRBJ2-3; tentative D call: TRBD1 (7 bases). Germline V CDR1 and CDR2: MGHDK, SYGVNS. With 4 bases removed from V and 7 bases from J, the gap between germline ends came to 18 bases. The length of the CDR3 is 15 residues. The CDR3 region has the DNA TGTGCCAGCAGTGTAGGGGGCGGGGATGCGTATACGCAGTATTTT. This encodes CASSVGGGDAYTQYF.

The genes are TRBV5-1 and TRBJ1-6, with D perhaps matching TRBD1 (5 bases). CDR3 size: 15 residues. With 0 bases removed from V and 6 bases from J, the gap between germline ends came to 10 bases. The germline V gene encodes CDR1 SGHRS and CDR2 YFSETQ. Here the CDR3 reads CASSLGGAGNSPLHF. Written as DNA, the CDR3 is TGCGCCAGCAGCTTGGGAGGGGCAGGTAATTCACCCCTCCACTTT.

The rearrangement uses TRBV7-9 and TRBJ2-5; no clear D. Looked up from germline, CDR1 is SEHNR and CDR2 is FQNEAQ (reference sequence). V lost 4 bases to trimming and J lost 0 bases, with 6 bases between them. This CDR3 has 13 residues. The CDR3 nucleotides read TGTGCCAGCAGCTCCCGGGACCAAGAGACCCAGTACTTC. This sequence encodes CASSSRDQETQYF.

This clone was seen only a few times. The CDR3: CASRPYNTGELFF. For the CDR3, the DNA is TGTGCCAGCAGGCCCTATAACACCGGGGAGCTGTTTTTT. This chain uses TRBV2 with TRBJ2-2; no clear D gene. The CDR3 is made up of 13 amino acids. Germline V gives CDR1 SNHLY, CDR2 FYNNEI. V was clipped by 6 bases and J by 2 bases, with 7 bases between them. The whole variable domain, filled in from reference TRBV2 and TRBJ2-2, reads EPEVTQTPSHQVTQMGQEVILRCVPISNHLYFYWYRQILGQKVEFLVSFYNNEISEKSEIFDDQFSVERPDGSNFTLKIRSTKLEDSAMYFCASRPYNTGELFFGEGSRLTVL.

This chain connects TRBV5-4 to TRBJ2-5, with TRBD2 identical over 13 bases. V shed 1 base, J shed 5 bases, and the junction held 8 bases outside the gene matches. CDR1 SGHNT and CDR2 YYREEE come from the germline V gene (reference sequence). The CDR3 totals 17 residues. Here the CDR3 reads CASSLTSGRALGETQYF. DNA of the CDR3: TGTGCCAGCAGCTTGACTAGCGGGAGGGCCCTCGGGGAGACCCAGTACTTC.

The gene calls are TRBV6-2 or TRBV6-3 and TRBJ2-5; maybe TRBD1 (6 bases). The CDR3 consists of 13 residues. Germline V gene sequence: CDR1 MNHEY, CDR2 SVGEGT. The V end lost 5 bases, the J end lost 7 bases, and 14 bases lay between the germline ends. CDR3 sequence reads: CASSTDRFGTQYF. The CDR3 DNA follows: TGTGCCAGCAGTACGGACAGATTCGGGACCCAGTACTTC.

V gene TRBV9 combines with J gene TRBJ2-5, with D possibly TRBD2 on 5 matching bases. The germline gives CDR1 SGDLS, CDR2 YYNGEE. With 7 bases removed from V and 3 bases from J, the gap between germline ends came to 16 bases. The CDR3 extends over 14 amino acids. CDR3 sequence: CASSPLAGKETQYF. The CDR3 coding sequence is TGTGCCAGCTCACCCTTGGCCGGGAAAGAGACCCAGTACTTC.

The chain joins TRBV5-1 to TRBJ1-1; a possible D gene is TRBD1 (5 bases). Germline V gene sequence: CDR1 SGHRS, CDR2 YFSETQ. The CDR3 is 14 residues long. The ends were cut back, 3 bases at V and 5 bases at J, with 14 bases in the middle. The CDR3: CASSSDPGGTEAFF. The CDR3 region has the DNA TGCGCCAGCAGCTCCGACCCTGGGGGTACTGAAGCTTTCTTT.

This clone was recorded once. The gene calls are TRBV20-1 and TRBJ2-7; no clear D. The CDR3 runs 11 residues. V lost 4 bases and J 6 bases, leaving 10 bases between the germline ends. Germline V CDR1 and CDR2: DFQATT, SNEGSKA (reference sequence). The CDR3 is CSATLWAEQYF. The CDR3 DNA reads as TGCAGTGCTACCTTGTGGGCCGAGCAGTACTTC.

V usage is TRBV24-1 and J usage is TRBJ2-5; D is perhaps TRBD2 (6 bases). Trimming stripped 9 bases from V and 3 bases from J, with 7 bases between. Germline assignment: CDR1 KGHDR and CDR2 SFDVKD. CDR3 size: 11 residues. CDR3 nucleotide sequence: TGTGCCACCGGGGAGGAAGAGACCCAGTACTTC. This encodes CATGEEETQYF.

The chain uses TRBV29-1 and TRBJ2-1; D is ambiguous. Germline values: CDR1 SQVTM, CDR2 ANQGSEA. The ends were cut back, 3 bases at V and 0 bases at J, with 6 bases in the middle. This CDR3 has 13 amino acids. In DNA, the CDR3 is TGCAGCGTTGAGTTGAGCTCCTACAATGAGCAGTTCTTC. Translating it yields CSVELSSYNEQFF.

The chain links TRBV6-1 to TRBJ2-1; 8 nucleotides agree with TRBD2. V lost 3 bases and J lost 5; bases outside the gene matches: 6. CDR3 length: 15 amino acids. Germline CDR1 MNHNS, CDR2 SASEGT. The CDR3, as DNA: TGTGCCAGCAGTGAGGGGCGGGGGGTCCACAATGAGCAGTTCTTC. The encoded protein is CASSEGRGVHNEQFF.

The chain links TRBV27 to TRBJ2-1; D remains ambiguous. Germline V gene lookup returns CDR1 MNHEY and CDR2 SMNVEV (reference sequence). V was cut by 0 bases and J by 0 bases, with 12 bases left in between. This CDR3 has 17 residues. Written as DNA, the CDR3 is TGTGCCAGCAGTTTATCGTTTGACGGAAGCTCCTACAATGAGCAGTTCTTC. Translating it yields CASSLSFDGSSYNEQFF.

V gene TRBV7-8 combines with J gene TRBJ1-5, with 7 bases lining up with TRBD1. Germline V gene data show CDR1 as SGHVS and CDR2 as FQNEAQ. V shed 4 bases and J 7 bases; nucleotides not matched to a gene: 7. The CDR3 totals 14 residues. The CDR3 region is CASSYGQESQPQHF. The CDR3 nucleotides read TGTGCCAGCAGCTACGGACAGGAATCCCAGCCCCAGCATTTT.